This record looks at one T cell receptor (beta chain) sequence and its context. Its antigen remains unidentified. At one end the junction does not follow the germline gene, possibly because of a read error. Each 20-30 mg portion of unsorted bulk tissue served as the source for co-extraction of RNA and DNA. At sampling, these chronic HBV carriers had received no treatment. The CDR3 totals 15 residues. Germline loops: CDR1 MNHNS, CDR2 SASEGT. The sample belongs to a study of tumor-infiltrating lymphocytes in primary liver carcinoma. Overall study context: There were tumors of stage T1-T3 N0M0, each 4.2 to 10 cm across. Study outcomes and limitations: Tumor-adjacent and tumor-blood pairs overlapped less than tumor region pairs did.

Using a constant-region primer together with ProtoScript II reverse transcriptase, TCR beta cDNA was made from around 500 ng of total RNA. Sequencing libraries for TCR beta derived from three nested multiplex PCR rounds that used slightly modified ARM-PCR. Both of the initial two PCR rounds ran for 10 cycles and employed TRBV1-TRBV30 forward primers alongside a C-beta reverse primer. TCRdb re-derived calls from the multiplex PCR reads in MiXCR, one entry per CDR3 protein. Of about 120,000 distinct CDR3 sequences listed, around 70% are singletons. Sample: tumor-adjacent normal liver tissue. This clonotype was sampled from an older woman with primary liver carcinoma and hepatitis B virus infection. The chain joins TRBV6-1 to TRBJ2-7; D remains ambiguous. CDR3 loop: CAISDPGGSSYEQYF. Here the CDR3 DNA reads TGTGCCATCAGTGACCCAGGTGGTAGCTCCTACGAGCAGTATTTC.